Listed below are T cell receptor beta chains from one sample, sequenced in a study of T-cell reconstitution after alpha-beta-depleted transplantation in children. TCRdb re-called the PCR reads with MiXCR, one entry per CDR3 protein. This sample carries around 700,000 distinct CDR3 sequences, over 10% of them seen once, and the ten largest clones take around 0.8%. This specimen consisted of PBMCs, obtained before TCRalphabeta/CD19-depleted stem cell transplant. These receptors were obtained from a girl aged 2 to 9 with congenital amegakaryocytic thrombocytopenia, due to receive a stem cell transplant. Both conserved end residues are part of each CDR3. A D gene is named only where the DNA matches it firmly. A row's size may be missing; if present it is once, few, many or a size class.

size: -
V: TRBV7-2
D: TRBD2
J: TRBJ2-1
CDR3: CASSFASGEGNEQFF
DNA: TGTGCCAGCAGCTTTGCTAGCGGAGAAGGTAATGAGCAGTTCTTC

size: -
V: TRBV3-1
D: -
J: TRBJ2-1
CDR3: CASSFTPLSYNEQFF
DNA: TGTGCCAGCAGCTTTACCCCACTATCCTACAATGAGCAGTTCTTC

size: -
V: TRBV15
D: -
J: TRBJ2-7
CDR3: CATSREPGSFHEQYF
DNA: TGTGCCACCAGCAGAGAACCCGGCTCCTTCCACGAGCAGTACTTC

size: once
V: TRBV18
D: -
J: TRBJ2-1
CDR3: CASSLTLLSSYNEQFF
DNA: TGTGCCAGCTCCTTGACCCTACTCTCGTCCTACAATGAGCAGTTCTTC

size: -
V: TRBV9
D: -
J: TRBJ2-7
CDR3: CASSGRPDYSYEQYF
DNA: TGTGCCAGCAGCGGTCGTCCGGACTACTCCTACGAGCAGTACTTC

size: many
V: TRBV20-1
D: -
J: TRBJ2-1
CDR3: CSAIPGSSYNEQFF
DNA: TGCAGTGCTATCCCGGGCAGCTCCTACAATGAGCAGTTCTTC

size: few
V: TRBV29-1
D: -
J: TRBJ2-1
CDR3: CSVEDDPYGKGQFF
DNA: TGCAGCGTTGAAGATGACCCGTACGGGAAAGGGCAGTTCTTC

size: -
V: TRBV29-1
D: -
J: TRBJ1-1
CDR3: CSAEPGAGNTEAFF
DNA: TGCAGCGCCGAGCCAGGGGCTGGGAACACTGAAGCTTTCTTT

size: few
V: TRBV29-1
D: -
J: TRBJ2-3
CDR3: CSVMSTDTQYF
DNA: TGCAGCGTTATGTCCACAGATACGCAGTATTTT

size: many
V: TRBV6-1
D: -
J: TRBJ2-2
CDR3: CASSILIRTGELFF
DNA: TGTGCCAGCAGTATCCTGATACGCACCGGGGAGCTGTTTTTT

size: many
V: TRBV4-1
D: -
J: TRBJ1-4
CDR3: CASSQSPRNNEKLFF
DNA: TGCGCCAGCAGCCAATCTCCGAGAAATAATGAAAAACTGTTTTTT

size: -
V: TRBV7-9
D: TRBD1
J: TRBJ2-3
CDR3: CASSTPTGQGSTDTQYF
DNA: TGTGCCAGCAGCACCCCCACGGGACAGGGTTCCACAGATACGCAGTATTTT

size: many
V: TRBV20-1
D: TRBD2
J: TRBJ2-5
CDR3: CSAGHSGQETQYF
DNA: TGCAGTGCTGGCCATAGCGGGCAAGAGACCCAGTACTTC

size: -
V: TRBV20-1
D: TRBD1
J: TRBJ2-4
CDR3: CSAVKGGLGAKNIQYF
DNA: TGCAGTGCTGTTAAAGGGGGCTTGGGAGCCAAAAACATTCAGTACTTC

size: few
V: TRBV10-3
D: TRBD2
J: TRBJ2-7
CDR3: CAISGTSYNEQYF
DNA: TGTGCCATCAGCGGGACTAGCTACAACGAGCAGTACTTC

size: few
V: TRBV5-1
D: TRBD1
J: TRBJ1-4
CDR3: CASSSTYRGTNEKLFF
DNA: TGCGCCAGCAGCTCAACTTACAGGGGAACTAATGAAAAACTGTTTTTT

size: many
V: TRBV6-5
D: TRBD2
J: TRBJ2-5
CDR3: CASSYSREGIGETQYF
DNA: TGTGCCAGCAGTTACTCTCGGGAGGGAATTGGAGAGACCCAGTACTTC

size: -
V: TRBV5-1
D: -
J: TRBJ2-7
CDR3: CASSLDPTILPYEQYF
DNA: TGCGCCAGCAGTCTCGACCCGACTATTCTTCCCTACGAGCAGTACTTC

size: -
V: TRBV28
D: -
J: TRBJ2-5
CDR3: CASGDTKETQYF
DNA: TGTGCCAGCGGGGACACTAAAGAGACCCAGTACTTC

size: -
V: TRBV20-1
D: -
J: TRBJ2-1
CDR3: CSAAGGWGSHYNEQFF
DNA: TGCAGTGCCGCAGGAGGCTGGGGCTCCCACTACAATGAGCAGTTCTTC

size: -
V: TRBV6-5
D: TRBD1
J: TRBJ2-7
CDR3: CASSYSYGTGGSYEQYF
DNA: TGTGCCAGCAGTTACTCATATGGGACAGGGGGCTCCTACGAGCAGTACTTC

size: -
V: TRBV2
D: TRBD2
J: TRBJ2-3
CDR3: CASKGLAGATDTQYF
DNA: TGTGCCAGCAAGGGGCTAGCGGGAGCAACAGATACGCAGTATTTT

size: -
V: TRBV20-1
D: TRBD2
J: TRBJ2-5
CDR3: CSARRLAGGQETQYF
DNA: TGCAGTGCTAGGAGACTAGCGGGAGGGCAAGAGACCCAGTACTTC

size: many
V: TRBV20-1
D: -
J: TRBJ2-7
CDR3: CSASGRGPYEQYF
DNA: TGCAGTGCCTCAGGGCGTGGGCCCTACGAGCAGTACTTC

size: many
V: TRBV7-8
D: TRBD1
J: TRBJ2-3
CDR3: CASSLGRGQRTDTQYF
DNA: TGTGCCAGCAGCTTAGGTAGGGGACAGAGGACAGATACGCAGTATTTT

size: few
V: TRBV2
D: -
J: TRBJ2-7
CDR3: CASSASRDGGSYEQYF
DNA: TGTGCCAGCAGTGCAAGTAGGGACGGGGGCTCCTACGAGCAGTACTTC

size: -
V: TRBV20-1
D: TRBD2
J: TRBJ2-3
CDR3: CSAISGRGIDTQYF
DNA: TGCAGTGCCATTAGCGGGAGGGGGATAGATACGCAGTATTTT

size: -
V: TRBV20-1
D: -
J: TRBJ2-1
CDR3: CSARGVHEQFF
DNA: TGCAGTGCTAGGGGAGTTCATGAGCAGTTCTTC

size: -
V: TRBV5-1
D: TRBD1
J: TRBJ2-7
CDR3: CASSLTGQGTYEQYF
DNA: TGCGCCAGCAGCCTTACGGGACAGGGAACCTACGAGCAGTACTTC

size: few
V: TRBV20-1
D: TRBD1
J: TRBJ1-1
CDR3: CSARHPQGAGRTWNTEAFF
DNA: TGCAGTGCTAGACACCCACAGGGGGCGGGCCGGACGTGGAACACTGAAGCTTTCTTT

size: many
V: TRBV20-1
D: -
J: TRBJ2-7
CDR3: CSARSGAGAYEQYF
DNA: TGCAGTGCTAGATCAGGGGCAGGGGCCTACGAGCAGTACTTC

size: many
V: TRBV5-1
D: TRBD2
J: TRBJ2-7
CDR3: CANKRGKREGGSYEQYF
DNA: TGCGCCAACAAGAGAGGTAAACGGGAGGGCGGATCCTACGAGCAGTACTTC

size: -
V: TRBV20-1
D: -
J: TRBJ2-1
CDR3: CSARRREAQHREQLF
DNA: TGCAGTGCTAGGCGGAGGGAGGCCCAGCACAGAGAGCAGCTCTTC

size: few
V: TRBV5-1
D: -
J: TRBJ2-1
CDR3: CASSLDGESYNEQFF
DNA: TGCGCCAGCAGCTTGGACGGAGAATCCTACAATGAGCAGTTCTTC

size: few
V: TRBV14
D: -
J: TRBJ2-1
CDR3: CASSQGYGNEQFF
DNA: TGTGCCAGCAGCCAAGGGTACGGCAATGAGCAGTTCTTC

size: many
V: TRBV12-3/TRBV12-4
D: -
J: TRBJ1-5
CDR3: CASSFGQINQPQHF
DNA: TGTGCCAGCAGTTTCGGGCAGATCAATCAGCCCCAGCATTTT

size: few
V: TRBV29-1
D: -
J: TRBJ2-7
CDR3: CSVGGPQGNEQYF
DNA: TGCAGCGTTGGAGGGCCACAGGGTAACGAGCAGTACTTC

size: -
V: TRBV5-4
D: -
J: TRBJ2-1
CDR3: CASSLGGSEGEQFF
DNA: TGTGCCAGCAGCTTGGGTGGGAGTGAAGGTGAGCAGTTCTTC

size: many
V: TRBV7-3
D: -
J: TRBJ2-1
CDR3: CASSPTDLSYNEQFF
DNA: TGTGCCAGCAGCCCGACGGACTTATCATACAATGAGCAGTTCTTC

size: many
V: TRBV5-1
D: -
J: TRBJ2-4
CDR3: CASSLMDSSKNIQYF
DNA: TGCGCCAGCAGCCTCATGGACAGCTCAAAAAACATTCAGTACTTC

size: -
V: TRBV7-8
D: -
J: TRBJ2-2
CDR3: CASSLDQGPGELFF
DNA: TGTGCCAGCAGCTTAGACCAGGGACCCGGGGAGCTGTTTTTT

size: -
V: TRBV5-1
D: -
J: TRBJ2-1
CDR3: CASSLDGQPNEQFF
DNA: TGCGCCAGCAGCTTGGATGGACAGCCCAATGAGCAGTTCTTC

size: many
V: TRBV5-1
D: TRBD2
J: TRBJ2-3
CDR3: CASSLGDSGSLDTDTQYF
DNA: TGCGCCAGCAGCTTGGGAGACAGCGGGAGCCTAGACACAGATACGCAGTATTTT

size: -
V: TRBV13
D: -
J: TRBJ2-1
CDR3: CASSLRVPGSGEQFF
DNA: TGTGCCAGCAGCTTAAGGGTTCCAGGAAGTGGTGAGCAGTTCTTC

size: many
V: TRBV4-1
D: -
J: TRBJ2-7
CDR3: CASSHLFLHTYEQYF
DNA: TGCGCCAGCAGCCACCTATTCCTCCATACCTACGAGCAGTACTTC

size: -
V: TRBV20-1
D: -
J: TRBJ2-4
CDR3: CSARRENIQYF
DNA: TGCAGTGCTAGGAGGGAAAACATTCAGTACTTC

size: few
V: TRBV19
D: -
J: TRBJ2-1
CDR3: CASSTGTSNNEQFF
DNA: TGTGCCAGTAGTACTGGGACTTCAAACAATGAGCAGTTCTTC

size: few
V: TRBV20-1
D: TRBD1
J: TRBJ1-2
CDR3: CCASSAIPGQGTYGYTF
DNA: TGCTGTGCTAGTAGCGCTATCCCGGGACAGGGGACCTATGGCTACACCTTC

size: few
V: TRBV5-1
D: -
J: TRBJ2-6
CDR3: CASSLVLSSGANVLTF
DNA: TGCGCCAGCAGCTTGGTTTTAAGTTCTGGGGCCAACGTCCTGACTTTC

size: many
V: TRBV7-6
D: -
J: TRBJ2-2
CDR3: CASSLEPTSNTGELFF
DNA: TGTGCCAGCAGCTTAGAGCCGACTTCGAACACCGGGGAGCTGTTTTTT

size: -
V: TRBV10-3
D: TRBD2
J: TRBJ2-2
CDR3: CATLAVLNTGELFF
DNA: TGTGCCACTCTAGCGGTTCTTAACACCGGGGAGCTGTTTTTT

size: few
V: TRBV5-4
D: -
J: TRBJ1-4
CDR3: CASSPGFPGKLFF
DNA: TGTGCCAGCAGCCCCGGCTTCCCTGGAAAACTGTTTTTT

size: few
V: TRBV27
D: TRBD2
J: TRBJ2-7
CDR3: CASSLTGTSEQYF
DNA: TGTGCCAGCAGTTTAACAGGGACTAGCGAGCAGTACTTC

size: -
V: TRBV4-1
D: TRBD1
J: TRBJ2-2
CDR3: CASSQIGQGAVSGELFF
DNA: TGCGCCAGCAGCCAAATTGGACAGGGGGCGGTTTCCGGGGAGCTGTTTTTT

size: -
V: TRBV5-1
D: TRBD2
J: TRBJ2-1
CDR3: CASSLDVSGSIGSYNEQFF
DNA: TGCGCCAGCAGCTTGGATGTTAGCGGGAGTATTGGCTCCTACAATGAGCAGTTCTTC

size: many
V: TRBV28
D: -
J: TRBJ2-1
CDR3: CASSLYGSASRAHEQFF
DNA: TGTGCCAGCAGTTTATACGGTTCGGCATCCAGGGCCCATGAGCAGTTCTTC

size: many
V: TRBV12-3/TRBV12-4
D: -
J: TRBJ2-3
CDR3: CASSLNRGAADTQYF
DNA: TGTGCCAGCAGTTTAAATCGGGGGGCCGCAGATACGCAGTATTTT

size: few
V: TRBV7-9
D: -
J: TRBJ2-7
CDR3: CASSSGGAGRPDEQYF
DNA: TGTGCCAGCAGCTCAGGTGGGGCAGGAAGACCTGACGAGCAGTACTTC

size: few
V: TRBV29-1
D: TRBD1
J: TRBJ1-5
CDR3: CSVTTGLRDQPQHF
DNA: TGCAGCGTTACGACAGGGTTAAGGGATCAGCCCCAGCATTTT